Listed here are 18 T cell receptor beta chains from one sample, sequenced in a study of blood T cell repertoires in COVID-19. TCRdb's copy holds only in-frame clones and misses some; the assay was immunoSEQ multiplex PCR. The table lists about 210,000 clones, more than 75% of them singletons. The sequenced sample consisted of peripheral blood. Receptors originate from a middle-aged woman with acute or convalescent COVID-19.

This clone was recorded only once. The J gene is TRBJ1-1, the V gene TRBV19; no clear D gene. This CDR3 contains 14 residues. Looked up from germline, CDR1 is LNHDA and CDR2 is SQIVND (reference sequence). Trimming stripped 6 bases from V and 6 bases from J, with 17 bases between. CDR3 bases: TGTGCCAGTAGGTACGGCACACGGGTACCTGAAGCTTTCTTT. Encoded protein: CASRYGTRVPEAFF.

V and J are TRBV29-1 and TRBJ2-7, with 8 bases matching TRBD2. Trimming took 2 bases from V and 5 from J; bases not matched to a gene: 11. Per germline, CDR1 SQVTM and CDR2 ANQGSEA. The CDR3 spans 15 residues. The CDR3 loop is CSVELGRGGKDEQYF. As DNA, the CDR3 is TGCAGCGTTGAACTCGGGAGGGGGGGGAAAGACGAGCAGTACTTC.

The rearrangement links TRBV7-8 to TRBJ2-3, with D possibly TRBD2 on 5 matching bases. The CDR3 consists of 15 residues. V was trimmed by 5 bases and J by 1 base, leaving 13 bases between them. CDR1 is SGHVS, CDR2 FQNEAQ, per germline. DNA for the CDR3: TGTGCCAGCAGCCCGCCGGGGTCCGGCACAGATACGCAGTATTTT. Its protein product is CASSPPGSGTDTQYF.

The chain's CDR3 is CAWSVGTGPMNTGELFF. CDR3 sequence (DNA): TGTGCCTGGAGTGTAGGGACAGGCCCTATGAACACCGGGGAGCTGTTTTTT. This sequence joins TRBV30 and TRBJ2-2, with 8 bases that match TRBD1. CDR3 size: 17 residues. Unmatched junction bases numbered 7, after V lost 0 bases and J lost 1 base. The germline V gene has CDR1 GTSNPN and CDR2 SVGIG (reference sequence).

This clone was counted between two and nine times. The rearrangement uses TRBV27 and TRBJ2-1, with a possible D match to TRBD1 (6 bases). This CDR3 contains 14 residues. Trimming removed 6 bases from V and 5 bases from J, with 14 bases in between. CDR1 and CDR2 (germline): MNHEY, SMNVEV (reference sequence). The CDR3 DNA reads as TGTGCCAGCAGAGCTTACGGGACAAACAATGAGCAGTTCTTC. This translates into CASRAYGTNNEQFF.

This clone was counted between two and nine times. This CDR3 is CASSPGIAGDVTQYF. DNA for the CDR3: TGTGCCAGCTCACCGGGAATAGCGGGAGACGTTACGCAGTATTTT. This chain uses TRBV18 with TRBJ2-3, with 9 bases matching TRBD2. J was trimmed by 8 bases and V by 3 bases; bases with no gene match: 9. The CDR3 is 15 residues long. The germline V gene has CDR1 KGHSH and CDR2 LQKENI.

This chain links TRBV7-9 with TRBJ1-5, with 8 bases matching TRBD1. The CDR3 has 13 residues. Germline lookup yields CDR1 SEHNR and CDR2 FQNEAQ (reference sequence). The V segment lost 5 bases and the J segment 8 bases; nucleotides outside the gene matches: 5. The CDR3 nucleotides are TGTGCCAGCAGCAGGACAGGGTATGAGCCCCAGCATTTT. As protein: CASSRTGYEPQHF. Supplemented by reference TRBV7-9 and TRBJ1-5, the full variable domain reads DTGVSQNPRHKITKRGQNVTFRCDPISEHNRLYWYRQTLGQGPEFLTYFQNEAQLEKSRLLSDRFSAERPKGSFSTLEIQRTEQGDSAMYLCASSRTGYEPQHFGDGTRLSIL.

This rearrangement joins TRBV11-2 to TRBJ2-3; the match to TRBD2 covers 10 bases. There are 15 residues in the CDR3. With V trimmed by 6 bases and J by 4 bases, 7 bases remained unmatched. CDR1 and CDR2 (germline): SGHAT, FQNNGV. The CDR3 here is CASSLTSGFADTQYF. CDR3 DNA: TGTGCCAGCAGTTTGACTAGCGGGTTTGCAGATACGCAGTATTTT.

The chain carries TRBV30 and TRBJ1-4, with 7 bases identical to TRBD1. V was clipped by 2 bases and J by 8 bases; unmatched bases: 8. CDR3 size: 14 residues. Germline-derived CDR1 and CDR2 are GTSNPN and SVGIG (reference sequence). The CDR3 DNA is TGTGCCTGGAGTTTGACAGGGTCGGGAGAAAAACTGTTTTTT. As protein: CAWSLTGSGEKLFF.

This clone was counted between two and nine times. The V call is TRBV4-1, the J call TRBJ1-5; TRBD1 is a possible D gene (5 bases). Trimming cost V 0 bases and J 6 bases, with 18 bases left between them. From germline, CDR1 is MGHRA and CDR2 YSYEKL. CDR3 length: 17 residues. Written as DNA, the CDR3 is TGCGCCAGCAGCCAAGAGGAATGGGGGGGTATAGGTCAGCCCCAGCATTTT. It is translated as CASSQEEWGGIGQPQHF.

The rearrangement links TRBV6-2 or TRBV6-3 to TRBJ2-5; D unclear. V lost 5 bases to trimming and J lost 0 bases, with 16 bases between them. CDR1 and CDR2 from the germline V gene are MNHEY and SVGEGT. The CDR3 covers 16 residues. The CDR3 bases are TGTGCCAGCAGTCCGATCGTCTGGGCGTACCAAGAGACCCAGTACTTC. It specifies CASSPIVWAYQETQYF.

The chain combines TRBV10-1 with TRBJ2-3; possibly TRBD2 for D (5 bases). Between the trimmed V and J ends, which lost 5 bases and 1 base, there was a span of 10 bases. Germline assignment: CDR1 WNHNN and CDR2 SYGVQD (reference sequence). This CDR3 contains 14 residues. The CDR3 reads CASSYGIGTDTQYF. CDR3 in DNA: TGCGCCAGCAGTTACGGGATTGGCACAGATACGCAGTATTTT.

The V and J genes are TRBV7-9 and TRBJ2-7; 8 bases are a match to TRBD1. This CDR3 comprises 16 residues. Unmatched junction bases numbered 12, after V lost 4 bases and J lost 4 bases. Germline V gene sequence: CDR1 SEHNR, CDR2 FQNEAQ (reference sequence). Here the CDR3 reads CASSSLSGTGEYEQYF. The CDR3 coding sequence is TGTGCCAGCAGCTCCCTCTCCGGGACAGGAGAGTACGAGCAGTACTTC.

The J gene is TRBJ2-1, the V gene TRBV7-6; D may be TRBD2 (6 bases). Germline V gene sequence: CDR1 SGHVS, CDR2 FNYEAQ. Trimming cost V 5 bases and J 1 base, with 15 bases left between them. The CDR3 is 16 residues long. DNA for the CDR3: TGTGCCAGCAGCGGCGGGACGGATCTATCCTACAATGAGCAGTTCTTC. Translated: CASSGGTDLSYNEQFF.

This chain connects TRBV15 to TRBJ2-7; 9 nucleotides line up with TRBD1. Germline CDR1 is LNHNV and CDR2 is YYDKDF (reference sequence). Trimming cost V 9 bases and J 2 bases; bases outside gene matches: 11. CDR3 size: 15 residues. The CDR3 nucleotides read TGTGCCACTTCACTTCCGGGACAGGGCACCTACGAGCAGTACTTC. Translation: CATSLPGQGTYEQYF.

The gene calls are TRBV5-6 and TRBJ2-2, with TRBD1 matching over 7 bases. The V gene end was trimmed by 1 base and the J gene end by 3 bases; junction bases not matched to a gene: 6. Germline V gene sequence: CDR1 SGHDT, CDR2 YYEEEE. CDR3 size: 16 residues. CDR3 sequence reads: CASSLSRGRHTGELFF. CDR3 sequence (DNA): TGTGCCAGCAGCTTGTCAAGGGGGCGGCACACCGGGGAGCTGTTTTTT.

The chain links TRBV7-9 to TRBJ2-7; D uncertain. The CDR3 extends over 11 amino acids. V was shortened by 5 bases and J by 2 bases, with 4 bases between the two germline ends. Germline CDR1 and CDR2: SEHNR and FQNEAQ (reference sequence). CDR3 protein: CASSVTYEQYF. In nucleotides, the CDR3 is TGTGCCAGCAGCGTCACCTACGAGCAGTACTTC.

The rearrangement links TRBV5-6 to TRBJ1-5; 8 bases line up with TRBD1. Unmatched junction bases numbered 0, after V lost 0 bases and J lost 4 bases. The CDR3 has 14 residues. The germline V gene has CDR1 SGHDT and CDR2 YYEEEE. The CDR3 spells CASSLGTGNQPQHF. For the CDR3, the DNA is TGTGCCAGCAGCTTGGGGACAGGGAATCAGCCCCAGCATTTT.